Included here is one TCR beta chain sequence, with context. The antigen is unknown. This specimen belongs to a study of post-analysis software for immune sequencing data. Carried by the TCR beta cDNA libraries were unique molecular identifiers. MiXCR, applied by TCRdb to the PCR reads, yields one record per CDR3 protein. The sample comprises a few hundred thousand distinct CDR3 sequences, around 34% of which are singletons, and approximately 6% rests with the top ten. Study-wide results and limits: Normalized Chao1 diversity was significantly reduced in patients versus controls. Compared with controls, patients had more of about 5 TRBV segments, including TRBV5-6, TRBV5-1 and TRBV20-1.

Germline CDR1 and CDR2: SGHAT and FQNNGV. The CDR3 has 13 amino acids. V was pared by 2 bases and J by 6 bases, with 11 bases between. The V gene is TRBV11-2, the J gene TRBJ2-7, with D possibly being TRBD2 (5 bases). The sequencing sample was made of blood. The sequence derives from a girl between 2 and 17 years old with multiple sclerosis. Here the CDR3 DNA reads TGTGCCAGCAGCTTAAGAGGGTGGGGCGAGCAGTACTTC. Residues: CASSLRGWGEQYF.